Presented here are 5 T cell receptor beta chains from one specimen sequenced in a study of T-cell reconstitution after alpha-beta-depleted transplantation in children (dated by TCRdb to about 2016). The method was PCR. Sequencing relied on an Illumina HiSeq 2500. TCR library preparation used molecular barcoding, with unique molecular identifiers applied to normalize quantification of the TCRbeta repertoire. TCRdb took the public reads, trimmed them with fastp at Q25, ran MiXCR for clone calling and kept in-frame beta chains. Each entry merges the rows of one CDR3 protein and shows their most common DNA and genes. The sample records 530,000 or so distinct CDR3 sequences, approximately 30% of which are singletons. Approximately 39% of the sample is in the top ten clones. The label giving this sample's treatment or condition can be read as: allogeneic hematopoietic cell transplantation with graft depleted of TCRalphabeta T cells and CD19 B cells.

Sequenced here: PBMCs, sampled before TCRalphabeta/CD19-depleted stem cell transplant. The receptors here all came from a boy under three years old with Wiskott-Aldrich syndrome, due to receive a stem cell transplant.

This clonotype has more than one count but fewer than ten. The chain links TRBV7-9 to TRBJ1-6; D not resolved. The V gene's germline CDR1 is SEHNR and CDR2 FQNEAQ (reference sequence). V lost 4 bases, J lost 5 bases, and 3 bases lay in between. The CDR3 extends over 12 amino acids. The CDR3 nucleotides are TGTGCCAGCAGCTCGAATAATTCACCCCTCCACTTT. It translates to CASSSNNSPLHF.

V usage is TRBV7-3 and J usage is TRBJ2-2; D is undetermined. From germline, CDR1 is SGHTA and CDR2 FQGTGA. This CDR3 spans 13 amino acids. V shed 5 bases and J shed 6 bases, with 10 bases lying between them. The CDR3 sequence is CASSARFSGELFF. DNA for the CDR3: TGTGCCAGCAGCGCCCGATTTTCCGGGGAGCTGTTTTTT.

This chain links TRBV3-1 with TRBJ1-2; D unclear. The germline CDR1 and CDR2 sequences are LGHDT and YNNKEL (reference sequence). V lost 3 bases and J lost 3, with 8 bases in between. The CDR3 sequence is 13 residues long. CDR3 sequence: CASSQGGYYGYTF. CDR3 sequence (DNA): TGTGCCAGCAGCCAGGGCGGATACTATGGCTACACCTTC.

Only a few counts were recorded for this clonotype. This sequence joins TRBV24-1 and TRBJ2-1; 14 positions match TRBD2. The V segment lost 3 bases and the J segment 4 bases; nucleotides outside the gene matches: 13. There are 20 residues in the CDR3. The germline V gene has CDR1 KGHDR and CDR2 SFDVKD. The CDR3 protein is CATSDPGTSGRGTGYNEQFF. The CDR3 nucleotides read TGTGCCACCAGTGATCCGGGGACTAGCGGGAGAGGAACTGGTTACAATGAGCAGTTCTTC.

The chain is built from TRBV27 and TRBJ1-6, with a weak D call TRBD1 (5 bases). Trimming pared 3 bases from V and 9 bases from J, leaving 15 bases between. In germline, CDR1 is MNHEY, CDR2 SMNVEV (reference sequence). This CDR3 comprises 15 residues. CDR3 loop: CASSLGRGFGSPLHF. The CDR3 nucleotides are TGTGCCAGCAGTTTGGGTAGGGGTTTCGGTTCACCCCTCCACTTT.